This T cell receptor (beta chain) was identified in a study of blood T cell repertoires in COVID-19. Germline CDR1 is SGHNT and CDR2 is YYREEE (reference sequence). The CDR3 is 15 residues long. V shed 0 bases and J 3 bases; nucleotides not matched to a gene: 3. Generated by immunoSEQ multiplex PCR, the TCRdb table keeps only in-frame clones and is missing some. Of 330,000 or so clones in the sample, around nine tenths were seen once. This chain uses TRBV5-4 with TRBJ2-7, with 10 positions matching TRBD1. The source of this sequence is a man aged 25 to 40 who had recovered from COVID-19. Sequencing was done on a sample of PBMCs or T cells enriched from blood (not recorded which). CDR3 in amino acids: CASSLAGQGFYEQYF. The CDR3 coding sequence is TGTGCCAGCAGCTTGGCGGGACAGGGGTTCTACGAGCAGTACTTC.